These 7 T cell receptor beta chains were sequenced from one sample in a study of OX40 agonist ivuxolimab in advanced cancers. Assay: immunoSEQ multiplex PCR; the TCRdb copy retains only in-frame clones and omits some. The sample lists roughly 32,000 clones; approximately 82% were seen once. The specimen was CD4+ or CD8+ T cells sorted from blood, collected in a trial of the OX40 agonist ivuxolimab. The origin of the receptors is an adult with an advanced solid tumor such as melanoma, head and neck, liver or kidney cancer.

The genes are TRBV6-6 and TRBJ1-1, with D maybe TRBD1 (5 bases). This CDR3 has 12 residues. CDR1 is MNHNY and CDR2 is SVGAGI in the germline V gene (reference sequence). V lost 0 bases and J lost 6, with 5 bases in between. The CDR3 region is CASSYSGAEAFF. In nucleotides, the CDR3 is TGTGCCAGCAGTTACTCGGGGGCTGAAGCTTTCTTT.

The chain employs TRBV29-1 and TRBJ2-2; TRBD2 is a possible D gene (5 bases). Germline CDR1 is SQVTM and CDR2 is ANQGSEA. V dropped 4 bases and J dropped 6 bases, with 12 bases sitting between them. The CDR3 has 13 residues. For the CDR3, the DNA is TGCAGCGTTGGATCGGGGTCTGCCGGGGAGCTGTTTTTT. Protein sequence: CSVGSGSAGELFF.

This clone was detected only once. V and J are TRBV9 and TRBJ2-7, with a weak D call TRBD1 (6 bases). The V gene's germline CDR1 is SGDLS and CDR2 YYNGEE. Trimming cost V 0 bases and J 5 bases, with 18 bases left between them. The CDR3 totals 16 residues. The CDR3 sequence: CASSVAPGGAYNEQYF. The CDR3 nucleotides are TGTGCCAGCAGCGTAGCTCCTGGGGGCGCCTACAACGAGCAGTACTTC.

The V and J genes are TRBV6-6 and TRBJ2-7; D may be TRBD1 (6 bases). Trimming cost V 6 bases and J 0 bases, with 12 bases left between them. The CDR3 has 14 residues. Germline-derived CDR1 and CDR2 are MNHNY and SVGAGI (reference sequence). DNA of the CDR3: TGTGCCAGCAGGTTGACAGGAGACTCCTACGAGCAGTACTTC. Translation: CASRLTGDSYEQYF.

This clone occurred a few times. The chain recombines TRBV11-2 with TRBJ1-3; no clear D gene. This CDR3 spans 14 amino acids. Germline values: CDR1 SGHAT, CDR2 FQNNGV. The germline V and J ends were trimmed by 3 bases and 8 bases, with 14 bases remaining between them. The CDR3 spells CASSFSSEGDTIYF. The CDR3 coding sequence is TGTGCCAGCAGCTTTTCTTCAGAGGGCGACACCATATATTTT. The full variable domain, completed using reference TRBV11-2 and TRBJ1-3, is EAGVAQSPRYKIIEKRQSVAFWCNPISGHATLYWYQQILGQGPKLLIQFQNNGVVDDSQLPKDRFSAERLKGVDSTLKIQPAKLEDSAVYLCASSFSSEGDTIYFGEGSWLTVV.

The chain employs TRBV7-9 and TRBJ2-7; D gene ambiguous. This CDR3 has 18 amino acids. Germline V gives CDR1 SEHNR, CDR2 FQNEAQ (reference sequence). Trimming took 3 bases from V and 5 from J, leaving 26 bases between them. CDR3 bases: TGTGCCAGCAGCTTTGGACCTCTGTTCGTGACTCCAGTACACGAGCAGTACTTC. Residues: CASSFGPLFVTPVHEQYF. Full variable domain (missing parts from reference TRBV7-9 and TRBJ2-7): DTGVSQNPRHKITKRGQNVTFRCDPISEHNRLYWYRQTLGQGPEFLTYFQNEAQLEKSRLLSDRFSAERPKGSFSTLEIQRTEQGDSAMYLCASSFGPLFVTPVHEQYFGPGTRLTVT.

The chain links TRBV6-4 to TRBJ1-6, with 8 bases aligning to TRBD1. Trimming removed 3 bases from V and 4 bases from J; junction bases left unmatched: 5. Looked up from germline, CDR1 is MRHNA and CDR2 is SNTAGT. The length of the CDR3 is 16 residues. The DNA of the CDR3 is TGTGCCAGCAGTGAGGGCAGGGGGCTTTATAATTCACCCCTCCACTTT. It codes for CASSEGRGLYNSPLHF.